The clone carrying this T cell receptor (beta chain) appeared once. This sample is drawn from a study of preoperative IRX-2 immunotherapy in early breast cancer. Treatment defined: preoperative locoregional IRX-2 cytokine immunotherapy. Patients received preoperative, locoregional IRX-2 cytokine immunotherapy in a phase Ib study. Germline trimming cut 5 bases from V and 5 bases from J; bases unmatched to any gene: 2. Germline-derived CDR1 and CDR2 are KGHSH and LQKENI. The CDR3 is 13 residues long. The table came from immunoSEQ multiplex PCR; TCRdb's copy has only in-frame clones and leaves some out. Of 34,000 or so clones listed, 90% to 95% are singletons.

The gene calls are TRBV18 and TRBJ2-5, with 10 bases that match TRBD2. The sample was taken from a patient treated with IRX-2 immunotherapy. The source is a human donor with breast cancer. As DNA, the CDR3 is TGTGCCAGCTCAACGGGACTAGCGGAGACCCAGTACTTC. The encoded protein is CASSTGLAETQYF.